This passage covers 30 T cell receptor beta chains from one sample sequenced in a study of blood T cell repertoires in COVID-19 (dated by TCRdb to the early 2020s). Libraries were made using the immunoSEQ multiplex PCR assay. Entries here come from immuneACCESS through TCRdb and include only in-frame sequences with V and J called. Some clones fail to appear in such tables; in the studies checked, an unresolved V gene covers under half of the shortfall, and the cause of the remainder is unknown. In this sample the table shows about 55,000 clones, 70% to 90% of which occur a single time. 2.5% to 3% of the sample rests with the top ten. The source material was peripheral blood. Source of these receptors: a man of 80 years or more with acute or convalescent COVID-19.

The CDR3 loop is CASSALGGTEAFF. As DNA, the CDR3 is TGTGCCAGCAGCGCCCTGGGGGGCACTGAAGCTTTCTTT. V usage is TRBV9 and J usage is TRBJ1-1, with D possibly being TRBD1 (5 bases). V was shortened by 3 bases and J by 4 bases, with 10 bases between the two germline ends. Per the germline V gene, CDR1 is SGDLS and CDR2 is YYNGEE. The CDR3 is 13 amino acids.

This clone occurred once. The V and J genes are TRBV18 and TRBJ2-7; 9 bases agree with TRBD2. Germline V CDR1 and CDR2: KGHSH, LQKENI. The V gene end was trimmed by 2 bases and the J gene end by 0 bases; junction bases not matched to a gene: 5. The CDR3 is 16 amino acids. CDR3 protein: CASSPASGAYSYEQYF. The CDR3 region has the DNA TGTGCCAGCTCACCAGCTAGCGGGGCTTACTCCTACGAGCAGTACTTC.

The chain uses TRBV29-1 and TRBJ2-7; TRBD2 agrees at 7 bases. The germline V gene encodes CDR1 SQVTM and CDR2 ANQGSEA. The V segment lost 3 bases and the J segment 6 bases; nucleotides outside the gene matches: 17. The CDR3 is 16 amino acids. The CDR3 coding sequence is TGCAGCGTTGATCGGCTAGCGATCGGGGGGTCGGGCGAGCAGTACTTC. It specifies CSVDRLAIGGSGEQYF.

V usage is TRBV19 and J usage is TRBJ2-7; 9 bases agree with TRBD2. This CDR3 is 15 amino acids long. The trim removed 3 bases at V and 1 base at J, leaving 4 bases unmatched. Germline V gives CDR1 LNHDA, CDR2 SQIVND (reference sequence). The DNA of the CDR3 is TGTGCCAGTAGTATTACTAGCGGGTTATCCTACGAGCAGTACTTC. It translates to CASSITSGLSYEQYF.

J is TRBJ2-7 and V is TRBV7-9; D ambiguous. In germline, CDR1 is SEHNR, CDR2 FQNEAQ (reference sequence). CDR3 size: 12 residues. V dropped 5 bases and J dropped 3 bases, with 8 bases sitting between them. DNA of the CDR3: TGTGCCAGCAGCCAAGAGAACTACGAGCAGTACTTC. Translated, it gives CASSQENYEQYF.

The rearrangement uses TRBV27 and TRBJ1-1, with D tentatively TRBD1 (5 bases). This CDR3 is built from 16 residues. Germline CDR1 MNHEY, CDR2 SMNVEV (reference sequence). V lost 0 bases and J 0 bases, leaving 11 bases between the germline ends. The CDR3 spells CASSLSIVGVNTEAFF. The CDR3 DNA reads TGTGCCAGCAGTTTATCGATCGTAGGGGTGAACACTGAAGCTTTCTTT.

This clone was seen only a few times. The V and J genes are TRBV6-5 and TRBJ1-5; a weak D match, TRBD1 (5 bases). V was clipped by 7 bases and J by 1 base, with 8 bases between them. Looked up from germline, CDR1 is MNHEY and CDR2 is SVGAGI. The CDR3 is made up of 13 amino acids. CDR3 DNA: TGTGCCAGCAAACGACAGAGCAATCAGCCCCAGCATTTT. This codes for CASKRQSNQPQHF.

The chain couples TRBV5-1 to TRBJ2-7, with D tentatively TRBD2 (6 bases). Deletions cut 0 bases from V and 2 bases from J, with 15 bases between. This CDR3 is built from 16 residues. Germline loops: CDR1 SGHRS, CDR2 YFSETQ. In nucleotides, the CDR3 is TGCGCCAGCAGCTTGGATGGTGCGGGGACTCCCTACGAGCAGTACTTC. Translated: CASSLDGAGTPYEQYF.

The CDR3 bases are TGTGCCAGCAGCTTGCAATCAAACTTTAATCAGCCCCAGCATTTT. Protein product: CASSLQSNFNQPQHF. The chain uses TRBV5-5 and TRBJ1-5; D is unresolved. The CDR3 length is 15 residues. Between the trimmed V and J ends, which lost 1 base and 4 bases, there was a span of 12 bases. Germline lookup yields CDR1 SGHKS and CDR2 YYEKEE (reference sequence).

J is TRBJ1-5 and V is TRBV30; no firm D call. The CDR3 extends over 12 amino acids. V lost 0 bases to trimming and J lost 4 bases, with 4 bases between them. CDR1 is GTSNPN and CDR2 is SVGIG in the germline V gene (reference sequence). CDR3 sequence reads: CAWSVENQPQHF. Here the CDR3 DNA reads TGTGCCTGGAGTGTTGAGAATCAGCCCCAGCATTTT. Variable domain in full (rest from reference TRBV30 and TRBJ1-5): SQTIHQWPATLVQPVGSPLSLECTVEGTSNPNLYWYRQAAGRGLQLLFYSVGIGQISSEVPQNLSASRPQDRQFILSSKKLLLSDSGFYLCAWSVENQPQHFGDGTRLSIL.

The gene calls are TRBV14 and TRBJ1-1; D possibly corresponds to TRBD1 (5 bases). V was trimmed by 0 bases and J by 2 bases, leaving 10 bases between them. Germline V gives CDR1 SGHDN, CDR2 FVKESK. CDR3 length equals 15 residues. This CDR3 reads CASSQDWGGNTEAFF. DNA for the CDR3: TGTGCCAGCAGCCAAGACTGGGGGGGTAACACTGAAGCTTTCTTT.

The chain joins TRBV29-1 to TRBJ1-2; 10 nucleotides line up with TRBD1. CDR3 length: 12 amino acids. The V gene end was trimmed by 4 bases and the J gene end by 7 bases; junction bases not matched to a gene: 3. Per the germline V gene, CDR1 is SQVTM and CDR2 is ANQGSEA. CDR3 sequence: CSVGQGAGGYTF. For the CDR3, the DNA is TGCAGCGTTGGACAGGGGGCAGGTGGCTACACCTTC.

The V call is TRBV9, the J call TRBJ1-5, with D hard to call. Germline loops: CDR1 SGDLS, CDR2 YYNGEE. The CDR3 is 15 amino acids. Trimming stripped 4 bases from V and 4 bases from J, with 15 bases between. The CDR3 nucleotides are TGTGCCAGCAGCCGAGACCCGATCAGGAATCAGCCCCAGCATTTT. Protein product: CASSRDPIRNQPQHF.

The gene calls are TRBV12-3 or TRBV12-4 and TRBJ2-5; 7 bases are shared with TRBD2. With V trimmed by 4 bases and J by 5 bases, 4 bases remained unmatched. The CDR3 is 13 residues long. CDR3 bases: TGTGCCAGCAGTTGGGGGGGAAAGGAGACCCAGTACTTC. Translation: CASSWGGKETQYF.

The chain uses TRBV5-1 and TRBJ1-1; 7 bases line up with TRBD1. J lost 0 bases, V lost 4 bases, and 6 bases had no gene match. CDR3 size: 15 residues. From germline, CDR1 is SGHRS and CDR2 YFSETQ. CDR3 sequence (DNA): TGCGCCAGCAGCCCCCGGACAGGAGTGAACACTGAAGCTTTCTTT. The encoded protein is CASSPRTGVNTEAFF.

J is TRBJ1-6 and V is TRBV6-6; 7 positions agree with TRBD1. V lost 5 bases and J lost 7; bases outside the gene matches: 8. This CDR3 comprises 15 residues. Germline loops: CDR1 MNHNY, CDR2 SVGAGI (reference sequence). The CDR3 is CASSPTGSWNSPLHF. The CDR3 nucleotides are TGTGCCAGCAGTCCGACAGGGAGTTGGAATTCACCCCTCCACTTT.

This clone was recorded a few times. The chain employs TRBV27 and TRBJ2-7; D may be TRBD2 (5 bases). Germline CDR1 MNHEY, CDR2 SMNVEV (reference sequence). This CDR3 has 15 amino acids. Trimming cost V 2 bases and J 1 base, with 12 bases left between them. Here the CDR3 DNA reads TGTGCCAGCAGTTTACCGGGGAAAGGGTCCTACGAGCAGTACTTC. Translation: CASSLPGKGSYEQYF.

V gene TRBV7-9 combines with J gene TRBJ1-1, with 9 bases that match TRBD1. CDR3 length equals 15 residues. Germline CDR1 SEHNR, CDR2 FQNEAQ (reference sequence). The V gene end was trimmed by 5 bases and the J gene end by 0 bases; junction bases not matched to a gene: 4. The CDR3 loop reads CASSPGTGLNTEAFF. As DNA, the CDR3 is TGTGCCAGCAGCCCGGGGACAGGGCTGAACACTGAAGCTTTCTTT.

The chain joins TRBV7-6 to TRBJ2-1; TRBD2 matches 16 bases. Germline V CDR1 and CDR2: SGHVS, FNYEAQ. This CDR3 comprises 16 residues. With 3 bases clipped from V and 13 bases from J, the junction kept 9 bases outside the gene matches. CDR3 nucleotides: TGTGCCAGCAGCTTCTTCGGGACTAGCGGGGGGGCGGATCAGTTCTTC. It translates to CASSFFGTSGGADQFF.

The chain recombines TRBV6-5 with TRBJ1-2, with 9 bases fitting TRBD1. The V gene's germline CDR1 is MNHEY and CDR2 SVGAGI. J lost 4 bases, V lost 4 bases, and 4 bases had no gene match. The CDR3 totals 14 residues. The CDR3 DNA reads TGTGCCAGCAGTTTGAGGGACAGGGTCTATGGCTACACCTTC. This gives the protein CASSLRDRVYGYTF.

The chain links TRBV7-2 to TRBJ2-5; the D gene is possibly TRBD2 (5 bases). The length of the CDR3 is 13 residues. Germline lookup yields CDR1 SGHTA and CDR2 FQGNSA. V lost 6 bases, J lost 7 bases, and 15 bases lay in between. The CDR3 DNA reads TGTGCCAGCAGTTCGGACTGGTCTGGGACCCAGTACTTC. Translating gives CASSSDWSGTQYF.

The CDR3 DNA reads TGTGCCAGCAGCACGGGACAGGGGGCTTCAGGTAACACTGAAGCTTTCTTT. It is translated as CASSTGQGASGNTEAFF. The J gene is TRBJ1-1, the V gene TRBV5-5; 12 positions match TRBD1. Trimming removed 4 bases from V and 2 bases from J; junction bases left unmatched: 9. The CDR3 runs 17 residues. Per germline, CDR1 SGHKS and CDR2 YYEKEE (reference sequence). The variable domain in full, with the rest retrieved from reference TRBV5-5 and TRBJ1-1, is DAGVTQSPTHLIKTRGQQVTLRCSPISGHKSVSWYQQVLGQGPQFIFQYYEKEERGRGNFPDRFSARQFPNYSSELNVNALLLGDSALYLCASSTGQGASGNTEAFFGQGTRLTVV.

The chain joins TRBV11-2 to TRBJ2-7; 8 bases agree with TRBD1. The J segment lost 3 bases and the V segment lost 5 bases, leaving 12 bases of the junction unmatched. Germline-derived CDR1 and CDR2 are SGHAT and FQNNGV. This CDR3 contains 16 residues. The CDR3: CASSLSHAGQGYEQYF. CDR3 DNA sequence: TGTGCCAGCAGCCTCAGCCACGCCGGACAGGGCTACGAGCAGTACTTC.

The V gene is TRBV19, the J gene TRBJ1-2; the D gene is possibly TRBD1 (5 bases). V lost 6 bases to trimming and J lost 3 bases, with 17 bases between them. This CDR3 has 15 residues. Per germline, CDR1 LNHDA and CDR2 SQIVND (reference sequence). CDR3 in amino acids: CASRLDGGIDYGYTF. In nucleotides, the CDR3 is TGTGCCAGTAGACTCGACGGGGGGATAGACTATGGCTACACCTTC.

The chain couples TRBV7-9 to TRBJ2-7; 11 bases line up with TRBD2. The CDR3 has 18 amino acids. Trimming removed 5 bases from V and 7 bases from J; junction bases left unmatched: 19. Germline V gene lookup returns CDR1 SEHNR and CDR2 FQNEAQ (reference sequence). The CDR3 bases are TGTGCCAGCAGCCCTATAAACCGACTAGCGGGACTTCCGGGGGAGCAGTACTTC. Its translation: CASSPINRLAGLPGEQYF.

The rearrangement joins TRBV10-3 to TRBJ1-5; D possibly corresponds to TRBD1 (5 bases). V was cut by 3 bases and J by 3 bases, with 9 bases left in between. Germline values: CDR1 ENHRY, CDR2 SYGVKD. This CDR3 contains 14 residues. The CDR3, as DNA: TGTGCCATCAGTGAAAGGGGAACCAATCAGCCCCAGCATTTT. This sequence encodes CAISERGTNQPQHF.

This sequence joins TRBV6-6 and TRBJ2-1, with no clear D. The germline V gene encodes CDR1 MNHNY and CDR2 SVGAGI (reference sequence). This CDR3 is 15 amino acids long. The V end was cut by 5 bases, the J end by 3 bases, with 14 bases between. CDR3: CASSRTGLLYNEQFF. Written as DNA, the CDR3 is TGTGCCAGCAGTAGAACTGGGCTCCTCTACAATGAGCAGTTCTTC.

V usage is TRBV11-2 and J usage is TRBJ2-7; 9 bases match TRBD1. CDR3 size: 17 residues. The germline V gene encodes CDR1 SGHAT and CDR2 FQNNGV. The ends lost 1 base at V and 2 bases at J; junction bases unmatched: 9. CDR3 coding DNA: TGTGCCAGCAGCTTAGGACACACAGGGGGCGCTGCCTACGAGCAGTACTTC. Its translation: CASSLGHTGGAAYEQYF.

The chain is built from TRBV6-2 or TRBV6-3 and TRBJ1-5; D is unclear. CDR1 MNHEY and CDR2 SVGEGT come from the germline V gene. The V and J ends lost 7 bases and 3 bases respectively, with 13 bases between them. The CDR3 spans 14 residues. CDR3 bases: TGTGCCAGCAACCCAAACCAGTTCAATCAGCCCCAGCATTTT. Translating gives CASNPNQFNQPQHF.

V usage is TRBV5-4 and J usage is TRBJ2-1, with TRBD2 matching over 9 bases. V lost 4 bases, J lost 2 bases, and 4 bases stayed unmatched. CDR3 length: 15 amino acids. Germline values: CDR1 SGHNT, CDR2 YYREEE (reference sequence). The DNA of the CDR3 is TGTGCCAGCAGCCTGAGCGGGGGGCCCTACAATGAGCAGTTCTTC. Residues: CASSLSGGPYNEQFF.